This T cell receptor (beta chain) came from a study of cytomegalovirus exposure and HLA in healthy donors. The primer mix had 60 Vbeta and 13 Jbeta primers. TCRdb's table, derived via immunoSEQ multiplex PCR, lists solely in-frame clones and lacks some. The sample yields approximately 100,000 clones, around 83% seen once. Of note for this clone: What it binds is not known. Different DNA sequences within this sample yield the same CDR3.

Study-level results: In a later analysis, TCR association rates varied by HLA locus: DRB1 most, HLA-C fewest. Relative to the roughly 690-donor mean, N-insertions were reportedly fewer in an Asian-associated ancestry cluster in a later analysis. Usually a TCR sequence was rare, but some public TCRs were found in many donors.

CDR1 SGHTA and CDR2 FQGNSA come from the germline V gene. The CDR3 spans 14 residues. Trimming cost V 1 base and J 4 bases; bases outside gene matches: 1. The rearrangement links TRBV7-2 to TRBJ2-5, with TRBD2 identical over 9 bases. The clonotype originates from a woman aged 18-29 years in good health and CMV-seronegative. Sequencing was carried out using PBMCs. The CDR3, as DNA: TGTGCCAGCAGCTTAGGCGGGGGGGGAGAGACCCAGTACTTC. It specifies CASSLGGGGETQYF.